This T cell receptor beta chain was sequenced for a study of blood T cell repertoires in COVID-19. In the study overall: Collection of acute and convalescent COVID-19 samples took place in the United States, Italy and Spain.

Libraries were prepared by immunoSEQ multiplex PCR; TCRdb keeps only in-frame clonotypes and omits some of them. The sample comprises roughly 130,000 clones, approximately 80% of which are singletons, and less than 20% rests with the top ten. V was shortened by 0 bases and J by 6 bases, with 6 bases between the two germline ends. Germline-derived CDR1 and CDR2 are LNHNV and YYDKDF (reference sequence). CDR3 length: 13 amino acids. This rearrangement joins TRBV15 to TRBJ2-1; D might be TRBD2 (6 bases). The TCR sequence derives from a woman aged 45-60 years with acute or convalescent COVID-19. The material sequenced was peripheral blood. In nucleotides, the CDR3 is TGTGCCACCAGCAGAGAGGGACTCAATGAGCAGTTCTTC. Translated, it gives CATSREGLNEQFF.